This T cell receptor (beta chain) was obtained from a study of technical replicates of blood from a handful of donors. This CDR3 region has 18 residues. CDR1 and CDR2 (germline): MGHRA, YSYEKL. Trimming pared 1 base from V and 0 bases from J, leaving 15 bases between. Assay used: immunoSEQ multiplex PCR; TCRdb lists only in-frame clones, some missing. The repertoire has approximately 92,000 clones, 95% of them found once; the top ten carry 0.2% to 0.25%. V gene TRBV4-1 combines with J gene TRBJ2-2, with D possibly TRBD1 on 8 matching bases. The source is a human donor in good health. The sequenced sample was T cells isolated from PBMCs. This chain's CDR3 is CASSQAGGQGSNTGELFF. In DNA form, the CDR3 reads TGCGCCAGCAGCCAAGCGGGAGGACAGGGATCGAACACCGGGGAGCTGTTTTTT.